The 8 T cell receptor beta chains reported below all come from one sample, sequenced in a study of CD4+ T cells in melanoma. Method: immunoSEQ multiplex PCR; TCRdb's copy keeps in-frame clones and lacks some. Here the sample spans 10,000 or so clones, roughly 60% being singletons. Sequenced material: cells from a culture (not recorded whether cultured in vitro). All receptors come from a human donor with melanoma.

The chain joins TRBV11-1 to TRBJ2-7; 8 nucleotides match TRBD2. V gave up 5 bases and J gave up 1 base; unmatched junction bases: 7. The V gene's germline CDR1 is SGHAT and CDR2 FQDESV (reference sequence). CDR3 length: 15 residues. For the CDR3, the DNA is TGTGCCAGCAGCCCATCTCTAGCGGGTTCCTACGAGCAGTACTTC. Residues: CASSPSLAGSYEQYF.

The chain carries TRBV9 and TRBJ2-3, with D unclear. Trimming pared 4 bases from V and 2 bases from J, leaving 8 bases between. Per germline, CDR1 SGDLS and CDR2 YYNGEE. The length of the CDR3 is 13 residues. The CDR3 sequence: CASSISPTDTQYF. DNA for the CDR3: TGTGCCAGCAGCATAAGTCCCACAGATACGCAGTATTTT.

The rearrangement uses TRBV18 and TRBJ2-7, with 10 positions matching TRBD1. Germline CDR1 and CDR2: KGHSH and LQKENI. V trimming: 3 bases; J trimming: 1 base; junction bases outside the gene matches: 6. This CDR3 has 16 residues. The CDR3 nucleotides read TGTGCCAGCTCACCTCTGGACAGGGGGGGATCCTACGAGCAGTACTTC. It specifies CASSPLDRGGSYEQYF.

The chain links TRBV19 to TRBJ2-5; TRBD2 matches 11 bases. Germline V gene sequence: CDR1 LNHDA, CDR2 SQIVND (reference sequence). CDR3 length: 15 residues. The J segment lost 5 bases and the V segment lost 5 bases, leaving 7 bases of the junction unmatched. The CDR3 is CASSANSGGGETQYF. The CDR3 DNA reads TGTGCCAGTAGTGCGAATAGCGGGGGGGGCGAGACCCAGTACTTC.

The V and J genes are TRBV10-2 and TRBJ1-4; 8 positions agree with TRBD1. V lost 4 bases and J lost 5; bases outside the gene matches: 12. This CDR3 has 17 amino acids. CDR1 WSHSY and CDR2 SAAADI come from the germline V gene. CDR3 DNA: TGCGCCAGCAGTGGGCAAGGACAGGGCGGGTGGAATGAAAAACTGTTTTTT. As protein: CASSGQGQGGWNEKLFF.

The chain joins TRBV19 to TRBJ1-2; tentative D call: TRBD1 (6 bases). Trimming left V 5 bases short and J 0 bases short, with 7 bases between. The germline CDR1 and CDR2 sequences are LNHDA and SQIVND (reference sequence). This CDR3 is 13 amino acids long. Written as DNA, the CDR3 is TGTGCCAGTAGTGGACAGTCTAACTATGGCTACACCTTC. As protein: CASSGQSNYGYTF.

This clone was detected a few times. This chain joins TRBV30 and TRBJ1-6; D is ambiguous. The germline CDR1 and CDR2 sequences are GTSNPN and SVGIG (reference sequence). V was shortened by 3 bases and J by 11 bases, with 14 bases between the two germline ends. The CDR3 has 13 residues. The CDR3 protein is CAWRKTTVPPLHF. Here the CDR3 DNA reads TGTGCCTGGAGAAAAACCACAGTCCCACCCCTCCACTTT.

This clone has a handful of counts. V is TRBV4-1 and J is TRBJ1-2; D is possibly TRBD1 (5 bases). Germline V CDR1 and CDR2: MGHRA, YSYEKL. The CDR3 loop spans 16 amino acids. The V end was cut by 0 bases, the J end by 6 bases, with 17 bases between. The CDR3 protein is CASSQDRRQGFDGYTF. For the CDR3, the DNA is TGCGCCAGCAGCCAAGATCGACGCCAGGGTTTCGATGGCTACACCTTC.